The next 18 T cell receptor beta chains were all read from a single sample in a study of blood T cell repertoires in COVID-19. The repertoire was sequenced with immunoSEQ multiplex PCR; TCRdb's copy has only in-frame clones and lacks some. The sample has 100,000 or so clones, roughly 79% seen once. Sequenced material: peripheral blood. These receptors all come from a woman in her 70s with acute or convalescent COVID-19.

The chain uses TRBV7-8 and TRBJ2-2, with 8 bases matching TRBD1. CDR1 is SGHVS, CDR2 FQNEAQ, per germline. The CDR3 has 15 residues. Losses at the gene ends were 4 bases for V and 5 bases for J; bases not matched to a gene: 6. CDR3 loop: CASSSAGGATGELFF. In nucleotides, the CDR3 is TGTGCCAGCAGCTCGGCAGGGGGCGCGACCGGGGAGCTGTTTTTT.

This chain links TRBV6-6 with TRBJ1-2; weak D call: TRBD1 (6 bases). Trimming took 2 bases from V and 5 from J, leaving 9 bases between them. From germline, CDR1 is MNHNY and CDR2 SVGAGI (reference sequence). The length of the CDR3 is 13 residues. As DNA, the CDR3 is TGTGCCAGCAGTTACGGGGGCGGATATGGCTACACCTTC. Translation: CASSYGGGYGYTF.

The chain links TRBV27 to TRBJ1-1; D might be TRBD1 (6 bases). Trimming cost V 2 bases and J 1 base, with 11 bases left between them. Per the germline V gene, CDR1 is MNHEY and CDR2 is SMNVEV (reference sequence). The CDR3 covers 15 residues. This CDR3 reads CASSLIGRGNTEAFF. The CDR3 DNA follows: TGTGCCAGCAGTTTAATTGGCAGGGGGAACACTGAAGCTTTCTTT.

This chain joins TRBV11-1 and TRBJ2-7, with 9 bases identical to TRBD1. V trimming: 5 bases; J trimming: 5 bases; junction bases outside the gene matches: 7. Germline loops: CDR1 SGHAT, CDR2 FQDESV (reference sequence). The CDR3 consists of 14 residues. For the CDR3, the DNA is TGTGCCAGCAGCCCGCGGGACAGGGTAAACGAGCAGTACTTC. Its protein product is CASSPRDRVNEQYF.

This clone occurred a few times. The chain joins TRBV9 to TRBJ2-7, with 9 bases fitting TRBD1. V dropped 6 bases and J dropped 5; count of bases not matched to a gene: 18. The CDR3 has 17 residues. Germline CDR1 reads SGDLS; CDR2 reads YYNGEE. The CDR3 DNA is TGTGCCAGCACCACACCCTTGGGACAGGGCGCCGTAAACGAGCAGTACTTC. It encodes CASTTPLGQGAVNEQYF.

The chain recombines TRBV4-3 with TRBJ1-2; the D gene is possibly TRBD1 (6 bases). Trimming left V 0 bases short and J 4 bases short, with 15 bases between. CDR1 and CDR2 (germline): LGHNA, YSLEER. This CDR3 is 16 amino acids long. The CDR3, as DNA: TGCGCCAGCAGCCAAGATTCCGGGGCCAGGGGCTATGGCTACACCTTC. This translates into CASSQDSGARGYGYTF.

The chain links TRBV9 to TRBJ1-5; TRBD1 might be the D (6 bases). Trimming removed 4 bases at V and 2 bases at J, with 13 bases between. Germline V gene data show CDR1 as SGDLS and CDR2 as YYNGEE. The CDR3 extends over 15 amino acids. The CDR3 sequence: CASSRGGGGNQPQHF. In nucleotides, the CDR3 is TGTGCCAGCAGCCGGGGGGGCGGGGGCAATCAGCCCCAGCATTTT.

The rearrangement joins TRBV2 to TRBJ1-6; 7 bases match TRBD1. V lost 9 bases to trimming and J lost 2 bases; unmatched junction nucleotides: 1. The CDR3 runs 13 residues. The germline gives CDR1 SNHLY, CDR2 FYNNEI. The CDR3 sequence: CASGTAYNSPLHF. Here the CDR3 DNA reads TGTGCCAGTGGGACAGCCTATAATTCACCCCTCCACTTT. The full variable domain, completed using reference TRBV2 and TRBJ1-6, is EPEVTQTPSHQVTQMGQEVILRCVPISNHLYFYWYRQILGQKVEFLVSFYNNEISEKSEIFDDQFSVERPDGSNFTLKIRSTKLEDSAMYFCASGTAYNSPLHFGNGTRLTVT.

In its sample, this clone was seen once. The rearrangement links TRBV14 to TRBJ2-7, with 9 nucleotides matching TRBD1. The CDR3 is 16 amino acids. Losses at the gene ends were 1 base for V and 4 bases for J; bases not matched to a gene: 8. CDR1 SGHDN and CDR2 FVKESK come from the germline V gene. This CDR3 is CASSQGSGTGNYEQYF. The CDR3 DNA follows: TGTGCCAGCAGCCAAGGCTCCGGGACAGGGAATTACGAGCAGTACTTC.

The gene calls are TRBV5-1 and TRBJ2-2, with 9 bases fitting TRBD2. Looked up from germline, CDR1 is SGHRS and CDR2 is YFSETQ. The V gene end was trimmed by 4 bases and the J gene end by 1 base; junction bases not matched to a gene: 2. The length of the CDR3 is 15 residues. The CDR3 DNA follows: TGCGCCAGCAGCACGACTAGCGGGAACACCGGGGAGCTGTTTTTT. Translation: CASSTTSGNTGELFF.

The chain links TRBV21-1 to TRBJ1-6. TRBV21-1 is described as a pseudogene. This CDR3 is built from 15 residues. The CDR3 sequence: CASSRPRPVLIPLHF. The CDR3 region has the DNA TGTGCCAGCAGCCGTCCTAGACCGGTACTAATCCCCCTCCACTTT.

The chain combines TRBV6-1 with TRBJ1-6; possibly TRBD1 for D (5 bases). CDR3 length equals 13 residues. V lost 9 bases and J lost 6, with 12 bases in between. Germline CDR1 MNHNS, CDR2 SASEGT. This CDR3 is CASSTDFNSPLHF. CDR3 bases: TGTGCCAGTTCGACAGACTTTAATTCACCCCTCCACTTT.

This rearrangement joins TRBV5-1 to TRBJ2-3; possibly TRBD2 for D (5 bases). V lost 4 bases to trimming and J lost 3 bases, with 12 bases between them. The CDR3 loop spans 14 amino acids. Germline V gene sequence: CDR1 SGHRS, CDR2 YFSETQ. CDR3 in amino acids: CASSPSTRTDTQYF. The CDR3 DNA follows: TGCGCCAGCAGCCCCTCCACTAGAACAGATACGCAGTATTTT.

V gene TRBV4-1 combines with J gene TRBJ1-6; a possible D gene is TRBD1 (5 bases). V dropped 4 bases and J dropped 7 bases, with 14 bases sitting between them. The CDR3 runs to 15 residues. In germline, CDR1 is MGHRA, CDR2 YSYEKL. The CDR3 loop reads CASSPSGLRNSPLHF. The CDR3 coding sequence is TGCGCCAGCAGCCCATCGGGACTTCGCAATTCACCCCTCCACTTT.

J is TRBJ1-1 and V is TRBV14; TRBD1 might be the D (5 bases). The CDR3 length is 14 residues. Looked up from germline, CDR1 is SGHDN and CDR2 is FVKESK. With 0 bases removed from V and 4 bases from J, the gap between germline ends came to 9 bases. CDR3 sequence (DNA): TGTGCCAGCAGCCAAGAGGCGGGGGTCACTGAAGCTTTCTTT. Protein sequence: CASSQEAGVTEAFF.

CDR3 DNA sequence: TGTGCCAGCAACCCCGGTGGGGCTCGGGAGCAGTTCTTC. It is translated as CASNPGGAREQFF. The chain couples TRBV12-3 or TRBV12-4 to TRBJ2-1; D possibly corresponds to TRBD1 (5 bases). This CDR3 is built from 13 residues. The V and J ends lost 7 bases and 10 bases respectively, with 17 bases between them.

This chain links TRBV28 with TRBJ2-1, with TRBD1 matching over 7 bases. Trimming cost V 5 bases and J 4 bases; bases outside gene matches: 11. CDR3 length: 16 residues. The germline gives CDR1 MDHEN, CDR2 SYDVKM. The CDR3 nucleotides read TGTGCCAGCAGTCTGGAGACAGGGAATATGTACAATGAGCAGTTCTTC. Its translation is CASSLETGNMYNEQFF. Complete variable domain (other parts from reference TRBV28 and TRBJ2-1): DVKVTQSSRYLVKRTGEKVFLECVQDMDHENMFWYRQDPGLGLRLIYFSYDVKMKEKGDIPEGYSVSREKKERFSLILESASTNQTSMYLCASSLETGNMYNEQFFGPGTRLTVL.

This clone was seen just once. The chain joins TRBV5-5 to TRBJ2-5, with TRBD2 matching 11 bases. V was clipped by 1 base and J by 5 bases; unmatched bases: 4. Germline V CDR1 and CDR2: SGHKS, YYEKEE (reference sequence). The CDR3 consists of 15 residues. CDR3 sequence reads: CASSLLAGGSETQYF. The CDR3 DNA reads as TGTGCCAGCAGCTTGTTAGCGGGGGGGTCTGAGACCCAGTACTTC. Based on the CDR3 plus reference TRBV5-5 and TRBJ2-5, the full variable domain is DAGVTQSPTHLIKTRGQQVTLRCSPISGHKSVSWYQQVLGQGPQFIFQYYEKEERGRGNFPDRFSARQFPNYSSELNVNALLLGDSALYLCASSLLAGGSETQYFGPGTRLLVL.